The rows below give T cell receptor beta chains drawn from one sample of a study of memory CD4+ T cells and cytomegalovirus serostatus. Sequencing used immunoSEQ multiplex PCR; TCRdb keeps in-frame clones, though not all of them. The data hold about 46,000 clones, with 60% to 80% observed a single time. Input material: memory CD4+ T cells from blood. These receptors were taken from an adult in good health and CMV-seronegative. CDR3s include the opening cysteine and the closing phenylalanine or tryptophan. The order of the fields is CDR3 DNA, CDR3 protein, D gene, clone size, J gene, V gene. The D gene is left open where the match is weak. Size values are once, few and many counts, or a class for expanded clones, and some rows have none.

CDR3 DNA: TGTGCCAGCAGTTACTCGGGTAGCAATCAGCCCCAGCATTTT
CDR3 protein: CASSYSGSNQPQHF
D gene: -
clone size: -
J gene: TRBJ1-5
V gene: TRBV6-6

CDR3 DNA: TGTGCCAGCAGCGGAGGGGGGGGCTTAGACAATTCGTACTTC
CDR3 protein: CASSGGGGLDNSYF
D gene: -
clone size: -
J gene: TRBJ2-5
V gene: TRBV7-6

CDR3 DNA: TGTGCCAGCAGCTTTGTTAGTTCAGACGAGCAGTACTTC
CDR3 protein: CASSFVSSDEQYF
D gene: -
clone size: few
J gene: TRBJ2-7
V gene: TRBV7-9

CDR3 DNA: TGTGCCACCAGCAGAGACAGAAAAGAGACCCAGTACTTC
CDR3 protein: CATSRDRKETQYF
D gene: -
clone size: -
J gene: TRBJ2-5
V gene: TRBV15

CDR3 DNA: TGTGCCAGTAGTATCGGGACAGGCGGTGGAGAGACCCAGTACTTC
CDR3 protein: CASSIGTGGGETQYF
D gene: TRBD1
clone size: -
J gene: TRBJ2-5
V gene: TRBV19

CDR3 DNA: TGTGCCAGCAGTTATAATGGCCACTTCTCCTACGAGCAGTACTTC
CDR3 protein: CASSYNGHFSYEQYF
D gene: -
clone size: few
J gene: TRBJ2-7
V gene: TRBV6-6

CDR3 DNA: TGTGCCAGCAGCTTAGAAATTCTCACTGAAGCTTTCTTT
CDR3 protein: CASSLEILTEAFF
D gene: -
clone size: -
J gene: TRBJ1-1
V gene: TRBV7-9

CDR3 DNA: TGTGCCAGCAGCCCTGGTCCGCGGGGGGGTGAGACCCAGTACTTC
CDR3 protein: CASSPGPRGGETQYF
D gene: TRBD2
clone size: -
J gene: TRBJ2-5
V gene: TRBV5-4

CDR3 DNA: TGTGCCAGCAGCCAAGAGTTGTCGGGGGGCTTAGGGACCCAGTACTTC
CDR3 protein: CASSQELSGGLGTQYF
D gene: -
clone size: -
J gene: TRBJ2-5
V gene: TRBV4-2

CDR3 DNA: TGTGCCAGCAGCCAAGATTTCGAAGCTGAAAAACTGTTTTTT
CDR3 protein: CASSQDFEAEKLFF
D gene: -
clone size: -
J gene: TRBJ1-4
V gene: TRBV4-2

CDR3 DNA: TGTGCCTGGACCCCTCACAGGGGGCGCATTGAGGATACGCAGTATTTT
CDR3 protein: CAWTPHRGRIEDTQYF
D gene: TRBD1
clone size: few
J gene: TRBJ2-3
V gene: TRBV30

CDR3 DNA: TGCGCCAGCAGCCAACAGCGATCCTACGAGCAGTACTTC
CDR3 protein: CASSQQRSYEQYF
D gene: -
clone size: -
J gene: TRBJ2-7
V gene: TRBV4-1

CDR3 DNA: TGTGCCAGCACCGGACTAGACCCCGCTAACTATGGCTACACCTTC
CDR3 protein: CASTGLDPANYGYTF
D gene: -
clone size: -
J gene: TRBJ1-2
V gene: TRBV25-1

CDR3 DNA: TGTGCCAGCAGTCGGACAGGGTCGGATGAAAAACTGTTTTTT
CDR3 protein: CASSRTGSDEKLFF
D gene: TRBD1
clone size: -
J gene: TRBJ1-4
V gene: TRBV6-5

CDR3 DNA: TGTGCCAGCATAGAAAACTACAGGGATGTAACTGAAGCTTTCTTT
CDR3 protein: CASIENYRDVTEAFF
D gene: -
clone size: -
J gene: TRBJ1-1
V gene: TRBV2

CDR3 DNA: TGTGCCAGCTCACTCGCAACGACAGGAGAGCAGTACTTC
CDR3 protein: CASSLATTGEQYF
D gene: -
clone size: -
J gene: TRBJ2-7
V gene: TRBV18

CDR3 DNA: TGTGCCACCAGCAGGGCCGATAACTATGGCTACACCTTC
CDR3 protein: CATSRADNYGYTF
D gene: -
clone size: -
J gene: TRBJ1-2
V gene: TRBV15

CDR3 DNA: TGTGCCAGCAGTGAATCTCCAGGGCCCTATGGCTACACCTTC
CDR3 protein: CASSESPGPYGYTF
D gene: -
clone size: -
J gene: TRBJ1-2
V gene: TRBV2

CDR3 DNA: TGCGCCAGCAGCTTGGGACGCACAGATACGCAGTATTTT
CDR3 protein: CASSLGRTDTQYF
D gene: -
clone size: -
J gene: TRBJ2-3
V gene: TRBV5-1

CDR3 DNA: TGTGCCAGCAGCTTGGGACAGGGAATAGACTATGGCTACACCTTC
CDR3 protein: CASSLGQGIDYGYTF
D gene: TRBD1
clone size: -
J gene: TRBJ1-2
V gene: TRBV7-9

CDR3 DNA: TGCGCCAGCAGCCAAGTTTTCTATGGGACAGGATCTGGAGAGACCCAGTACTTC
CDR3 protein: CASSQVFYGTGSGETQYF
D gene: TRBD1
clone size: -
J gene: TRBJ2-5
V gene: TRBV4-1

CDR3 DNA: TGCGCCAGCAGCCCACAGGGGACTAGTATTACAGATACGCAGTATTTT
CDR3 protein: CASSPQGTSITDTQYF
D gene: -
clone size: -
J gene: TRBJ2-3
V gene: TRBV5-1

CDR3 DNA: TGTGCCAGCAGCGTAGAGTCCCTTCGGGACTACGAGCAGTACTTC
CDR3 protein: CASSVESLRDYEQYF
D gene: -
clone size: -
J gene: TRBJ2-7
V gene: TRBV7-9

CDR3 DNA: TGTGCCTGGGGACAGGGTCTTGAAAAACTGTTTTTT
CDR3 protein: CAWGQGLEKLFF
D gene: TRBD1
clone size: -
J gene: TRBJ1-4
V gene: TRBV30

CDR3 DNA: TGTGCCAGCAGTTACTCGAAGGGGGGGGGATCTCAGCCCCAGCATTTT
CDR3 protein: CASSYSKGGGSQPQHF
D gene: -
clone size: -
J gene: TRBJ1-5
V gene: TRBV6-5

CDR3 DNA: TGCGCCAGCAGTCAAACTAGCGGGGGGAATTACGAGCAGTACTTC
CDR3 protein: CASSQTSGGNYEQYF
D gene: TRBD2
clone size: -
J gene: TRBJ2-7
V gene: TRBV23-1

CDR3 DNA: TGTGCCATTTCCTTTAGCGGAGATACGCAGTATTTT
CDR3 protein: CAISFSGDTQYF
D gene: -
clone size: once
J gene: TRBJ2-3
V gene: TRBV10-3

CDR3 DNA: TGTGCCCGACGTCCGTGGCAAGAGACCCAGTACTTC
CDR3 protein: CARRPWQETQYF
D gene: -
clone size: -
J gene: TRBJ2-5
V gene: TRBV19

CDR3 DNA: TGCGCCAGCAGCTTGGGGGAAGAAGATACGCAGTATTTT
CDR3 protein: CASSLGEEDTQYF
D gene: -
clone size: -
J gene: TRBJ2-3
V gene: TRBV5-1